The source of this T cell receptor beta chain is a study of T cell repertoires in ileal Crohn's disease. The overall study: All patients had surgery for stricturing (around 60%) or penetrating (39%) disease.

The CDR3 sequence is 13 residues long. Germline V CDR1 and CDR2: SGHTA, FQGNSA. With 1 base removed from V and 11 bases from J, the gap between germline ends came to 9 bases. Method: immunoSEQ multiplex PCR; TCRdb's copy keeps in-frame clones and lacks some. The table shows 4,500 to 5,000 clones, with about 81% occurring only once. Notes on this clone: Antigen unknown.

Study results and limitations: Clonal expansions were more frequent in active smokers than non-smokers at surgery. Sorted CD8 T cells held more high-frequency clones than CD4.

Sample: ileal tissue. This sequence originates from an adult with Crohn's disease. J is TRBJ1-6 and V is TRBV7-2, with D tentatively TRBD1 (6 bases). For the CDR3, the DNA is TGTGCCAGCAGCTTAGACAGGGAAACACCCCTCCACTTT. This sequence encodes CASSLDRETPLHF.